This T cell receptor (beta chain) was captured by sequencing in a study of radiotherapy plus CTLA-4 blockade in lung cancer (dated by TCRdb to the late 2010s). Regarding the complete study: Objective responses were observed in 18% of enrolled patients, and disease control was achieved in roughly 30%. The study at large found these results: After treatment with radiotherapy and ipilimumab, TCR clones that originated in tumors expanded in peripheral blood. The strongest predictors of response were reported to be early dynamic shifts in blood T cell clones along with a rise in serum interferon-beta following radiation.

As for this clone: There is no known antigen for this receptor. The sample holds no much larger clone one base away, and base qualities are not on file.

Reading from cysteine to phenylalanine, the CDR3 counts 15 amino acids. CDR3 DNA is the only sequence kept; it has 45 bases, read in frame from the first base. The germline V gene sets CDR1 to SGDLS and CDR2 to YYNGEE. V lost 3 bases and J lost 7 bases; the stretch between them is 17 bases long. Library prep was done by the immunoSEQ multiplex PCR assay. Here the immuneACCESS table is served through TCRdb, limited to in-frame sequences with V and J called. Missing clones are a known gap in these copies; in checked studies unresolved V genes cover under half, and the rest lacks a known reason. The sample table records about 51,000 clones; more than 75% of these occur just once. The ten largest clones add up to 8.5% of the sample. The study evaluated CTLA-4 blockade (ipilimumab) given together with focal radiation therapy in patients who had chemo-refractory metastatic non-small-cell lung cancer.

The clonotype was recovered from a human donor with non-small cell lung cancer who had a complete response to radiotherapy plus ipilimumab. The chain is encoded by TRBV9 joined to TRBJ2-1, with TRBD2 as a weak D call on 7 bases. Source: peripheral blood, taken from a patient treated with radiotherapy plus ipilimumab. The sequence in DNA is TGTGCCAGCAGCGAAAGGGCGGGGGCCAGGAATGAGCAGTTCTTC. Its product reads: CASSERAGARNEQFF.